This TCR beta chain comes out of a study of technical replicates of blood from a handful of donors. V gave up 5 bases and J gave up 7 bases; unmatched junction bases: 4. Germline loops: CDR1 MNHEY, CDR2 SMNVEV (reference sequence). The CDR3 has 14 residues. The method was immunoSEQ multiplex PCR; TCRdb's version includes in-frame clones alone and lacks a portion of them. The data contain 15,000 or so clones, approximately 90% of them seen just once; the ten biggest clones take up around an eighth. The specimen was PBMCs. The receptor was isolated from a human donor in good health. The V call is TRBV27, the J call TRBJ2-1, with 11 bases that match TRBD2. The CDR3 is CASSLGLADNEQFF. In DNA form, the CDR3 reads TGTGCCAGCAGTCTGGGACTAGCGGATAATGAGCAGTTCTTC.